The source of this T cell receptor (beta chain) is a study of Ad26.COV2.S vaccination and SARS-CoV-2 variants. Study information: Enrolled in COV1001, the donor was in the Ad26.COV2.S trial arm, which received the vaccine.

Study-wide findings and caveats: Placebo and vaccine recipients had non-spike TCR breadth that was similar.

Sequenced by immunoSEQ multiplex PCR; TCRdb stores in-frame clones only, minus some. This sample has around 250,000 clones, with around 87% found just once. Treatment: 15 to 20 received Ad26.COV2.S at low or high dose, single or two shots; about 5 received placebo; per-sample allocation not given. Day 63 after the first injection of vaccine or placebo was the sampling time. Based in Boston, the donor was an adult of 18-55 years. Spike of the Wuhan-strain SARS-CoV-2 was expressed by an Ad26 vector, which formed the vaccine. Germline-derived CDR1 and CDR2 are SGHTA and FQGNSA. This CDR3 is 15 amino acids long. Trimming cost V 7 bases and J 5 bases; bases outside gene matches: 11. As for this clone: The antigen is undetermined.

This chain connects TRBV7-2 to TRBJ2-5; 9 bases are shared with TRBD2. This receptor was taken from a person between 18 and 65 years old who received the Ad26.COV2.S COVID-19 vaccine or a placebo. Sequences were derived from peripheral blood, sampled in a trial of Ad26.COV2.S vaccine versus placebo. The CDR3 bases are TGTGCCAGCAACTCGCGGGGGGGCGTATCCGAGACCCAGTACTTC. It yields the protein CASNSRGGVSETQYF.